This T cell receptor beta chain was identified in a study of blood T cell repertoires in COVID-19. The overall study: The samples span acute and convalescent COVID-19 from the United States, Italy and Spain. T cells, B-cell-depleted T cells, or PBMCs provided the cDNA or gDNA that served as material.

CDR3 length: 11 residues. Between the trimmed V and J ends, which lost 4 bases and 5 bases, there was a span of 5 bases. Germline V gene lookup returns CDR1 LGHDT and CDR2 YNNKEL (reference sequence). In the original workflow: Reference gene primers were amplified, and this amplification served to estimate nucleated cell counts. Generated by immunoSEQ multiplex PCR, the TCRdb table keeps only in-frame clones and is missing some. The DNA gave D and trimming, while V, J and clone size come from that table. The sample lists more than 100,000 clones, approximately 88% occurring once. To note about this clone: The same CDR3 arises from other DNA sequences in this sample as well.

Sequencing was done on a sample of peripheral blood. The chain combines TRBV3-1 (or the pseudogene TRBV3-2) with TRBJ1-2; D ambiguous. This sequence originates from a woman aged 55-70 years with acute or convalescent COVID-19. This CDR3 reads CASSREYGYTF. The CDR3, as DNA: TGTGCCAGCAGCCGCGAATATGGCTACACCTTC.